This T cell receptor beta chain was documented in a study of cytomegalovirus exposure and HLA in healthy donors. Study-wide results and caveats: Earlier analysis found most TCR beta V segments productive about 87% or about 30% of the time.

Vbeta (60) and Jbeta (13) primers were used in the PCR. Here immunoSEQ multiplex PCR was the method, and the copy in TCRdb shows in-frame clones only, minus some. This sample has 110,000 to 150,000 clones; roughly 80% occur once, and the top ten carry about 1.8%. CDR3 length: 17 residues. In germline, CDR1 is SGHNT, CDR2 YYREEE (reference sequence). The V gene end was trimmed by 5 bases and the J gene end by 3 bases; junction bases not matched to a gene: 13. Concerning this clone itself: Its specificity is unknown.

The material sequenced was PBMCs. The sequence was obtained from a woman between 35 and 50 years old in good health and CMV-seronegative. This rearrangement joins TRBV5-4 to TRBJ2-3; 9 bases match TRBD2. The CDR3, as DNA: TGTGCCAGCAGTTTCCCACATGCTAGCGGGGTAACAGATACGCAGTATTTT. Residues: CASSFPHASGVTDTQYF.